The rows below give T cell receptor beta chains drawn from one sample of a study of blood T cell repertoires in COVID-19. Here immunoSEQ multiplex PCR was the method, and the copy in TCRdb shows in-frame clones only, minus some. The sample holds some 190,000 clones, about 91% seen once. Sequenced sample: PBMCs or T cells enriched from blood (not recorded which). The receptors shown here come from a woman aged 40 to 50 with acute COVID-19. Both conserved end residues are part of each CDR3. The D gene is left open where the match is weak. The size entry is marked missing in some rows and otherwise reads once, few, many or a size class.

V gene: TRBV19; J gene: TRBJ2-7; D gene: .; clone size: .; CDR3 DNA: TGTGCCAGTAGTGTAGGACAAGTCTACGAGCAGTACTTC; CDR3 protein: CASSVGQVYEQYF
V gene: TRBV5-1; J gene: TRBJ1-3; D gene: .; clone size: .; CDR3 DNA: TGCGCCAGCAGCACGGCCTCGGGGAGCTCTGGAAACACCATATATTTT; CDR3 protein: CASSTASGSSGNTIYF
V gene: TRBV7-9; J gene: TRBJ2-4; D gene: .; clone size: .; CDR3 DNA: TGTGCCAGCAGCTTAGTGGGCGGACAAGGCCTTCTAGCCAAAAACATTCAGTACTTC; CDR3 protein: CASSLVGGQGLLAKNIQYF
V gene: TRBV30; J gene: TRBJ2-5; D gene: TRBD2; clone size: .; CDR3 DNA: TGTGCCTGGAGTGACTTCAAGCGGGGCGTGGAGACCCAGTACTTC; CDR3 protein: CAWSDFKRGVETQYF
V gene: TRBV18; J gene: TRBJ2-5; D gene: TRBD1; clone size: .; CDR3 DNA: TGTGCCAGCTCACCACCGGGCCTGACAGGGTTGGAGACCCAGTACTTC; CDR3 protein: CASSPPGLTGLETQYF
V gene: TRBV9; J gene: TRBJ2-2; D gene: .; clone size: .; CDR3 DNA: TGTGCCAGCAGCGTAGAAGGGGCAGGGGCTGGCGGGGAGCTGTTTTTT; CDR3 protein: CASSVEGAGAGGELFF
V gene: TRBV10-3; J gene: TRBJ2-7; D gene: .; clone size: .; CDR3 DNA: TGTGCCATCAGTGAGTTGGGGCGGGAGCAGTACTTC; CDR3 protein: CAISELGREQYF
V gene: TRBV6-5; J gene: TRBJ1-2; D gene: TRBD1; clone size: .; CDR3 DNA: TGTGCCAGCAGATTGACAGGGCCCTATGGCTACACCTTC; CDR3 protein: CASRLTGPYGYTF
V gene: TRBV12-3/TRBV12-4; J gene: TRBJ2-2; D gene: TRBD2; clone size: .; CDR3 DNA: TGTGCCAGCAGCTCTAGCGGACCCGGGGAGCTGTTTTTT; CDR3 protein: CASSSSGPGELFF
V gene: TRBV12-5; J gene: TRBJ2-5; D gene: .; clone size: .; CDR3 DNA: TGTGCTAGTGCCAGGATGGAAGAGACCCAGTACTTC; CDR3 protein: CASARMEETQYF
V gene: TRBV30; J gene: TRBJ2-5; D gene: TRBD1; clone size: .; CDR3 DNA: TGTGCCTGGAGTGACGGACAGGGCGCGAAGACCCAGTACTTC; CDR3 protein: CAWSDGQGAKTQYF
V gene: TRBV14; J gene: TRBJ2-1; D gene: TRBD1; clone size: .; CDR3 DNA: TGTGCCAGCAGCCAAGGACCGACAGGGCACAATGAGCAGTTCTTC; CDR3 protein: CASSQGPTGHNEQFF
V gene: TRBV7-3; J gene: TRBJ2-1; D gene: .; clone size: .; CDR3 DNA: TGTGCCAGCAGCTTGCGAGGGAACTACAATGAGCAGTTCTTC; CDR3 protein: CASSLRGNYNEQFF
V gene: TRBV11-2; J gene: TRBJ2-5; D gene: TRBD2; clone size: .; CDR3 DNA: TGTGCCAGCAGCTTAGCGGGGGGGCTGGAGACCCAGTACTTC; CDR3 protein: CASSLAGGLETQYF
V gene: TRBV2; J gene: TRBJ2-1; D gene: TRBD2; clone size: once; CDR3 DNA: TGTGCCAGCAAACCGACTAGCGGGAATCCCAATGAGCAGTTCTTC; CDR3 protein: CASKPTSGNPNEQFF
V gene: TRBV4-2; J gene: TRBJ1-1; D gene: TRBD1; clone size: .; CDR3 DNA: TGTGCCAGCAGCCCTGGACAGGGGAGTTTAGGTGGCACTGAAGCTTTCTTT; CDR3 protein: CASSPGQGSLGGTEAFF
V gene: TRBV19; J gene: TRBJ2-2; D gene: TRBD1; clone size: .; CDR3 DNA: TGTGCCAGTAGTATTTCCCATGACAGGGGAGACACCGGGGAGCTGTTTTTT; CDR3 protein: CASSISHDRGDTGELFF
V gene: TRBV6-5; J gene: TRBJ1-1; D gene: .; clone size: .; CDR3 DNA: TGTGCCAGCCATCGGGACACTGAAGCTTTCTTT; CDR3 protein: CASHRDTEAFF
V gene: TRBV11-2; J gene: TRBJ2-1; D gene: TRBD2; clone size: .; CDR3 DNA: TGTGCCAGCAGCTCCCCCGGGACTAGCGGGCTAATGAGGCAGTTCTTC; CDR3 protein: CASSSPGTSGLMRQFF
V gene: TRBV10-3; J gene: TRBJ2-3; D gene: .; clone size: .; CDR3 DNA: TGTGCCATCAGTGAGTCTGGACTCGGCACAGATACGCAGTATTTT; CDR3 protein: CAISESGLGTDTQYF
V gene: TRBV6-5; J gene: TRBJ2-2; D gene: TRBD2; clone size: .; CDR3 DNA: TGTGCCAGCAGACTAGCGGGAGCGAACACCGGGGAGCTGTTTTTT; CDR3 protein: CASRLAGANTGELFF
V gene: TRBV28; J gene: TRBJ2-1; D gene: .; clone size: .; CDR3 DNA: TGTGCCAGCAGACCCCAGGGGCGCCTGGGCAATGAGCAGTTCTTC; CDR3 protein: CASRPQGRLGNEQFF
V gene: TRBV2; J gene: TRBJ2-2; D gene: TRBD1; clone size: .; CDR3 DNA: TGTGCCAGCAGTGAGAGGGGGCGCATCACCGGGGAGCTGTTTTTT; CDR3 protein: CASSERGRITGELFF
V gene: TRBV7-2; J gene: TRBJ2-1; D gene: TRBD2; clone size: .; CDR3 DNA: TGTGCCAGCAGCTCGCGGGGGGCTCCCTACAATGAGCAGTTCTTC; CDR3 protein: CASSSRGAPYNEQFF
V gene: TRBV3-1/TRBV3-2; J gene: TRBJ1-6; D gene: .; clone size: .; CDR3 DNA: TGTGCCAGCAGCCAAACAGGGACCAATTCACCCCTCCACTTT; CDR3 protein: CASSQTGTNSPLHF
V gene: TRBV9; J gene: TRBJ1-2; D gene: .; clone size: .; CDR3 DNA: TGTGCCAGCAGCGTACGTAAGGAGTACCTCCATGGCTACACCTTC; CDR3 protein: CASSVRKEYLHGYTF
V gene: TRBV5-6; J gene: TRBJ1-5; D gene: TRBD1; clone size: .; CDR3 DNA: TGTGCCAGCAGCCAGGGGGGCCAGCCCCAGCATTTT; CDR3 protein: CASSQGGQPQHF
V gene: TRBV2; J gene: TRBJ2-7; D gene: TRBD1; clone size: .; CDR3 DNA: TGTGCCAGCATCCCGGACAGGGTCCTTGACTTCTCCTACGAGCAGTACTTC; CDR3 protein: CASIPDRVLDFSYEQYF
V gene: TRBV30; J gene: TRBJ1-2; D gene: .; clone size: .; CDR3 DNA: TGTGCCTGGAGTAGTGGGTCCAGGAACTATGGCTACACCTTC; CDR3 protein: CAWSSGSRNYGYTF
V gene: TRBV5-1; J gene: TRBJ2-5; D gene: TRBD2; clone size: .; CDR3 DNA: TGCGCCAGCAGCTCAACCTTTAGCGGGAGAAGGAAGACCCAGTACTTC; CDR3 protein: CASSSTFSGRRKTQYF
V gene: TRBV9; J gene: TRBJ2-6; D gene: TRBD1; clone size: once; CDR3 DNA: TGTGCCAGCAGCGTGGGCGGCCTGGGACAGGTGATCTCTGGGGCCAACGTCCTGACTTTC; CDR3 protein: CASSVGGLGQVISGANVLTF
V gene: TRBV7-8; J gene: TRBJ1-4; D gene: TRBD1; clone size: .; CDR3 DNA: TGTGCCAGCAGCTTAGCGAGGGGACAGGGGCGAGAAAAACTGTTTTTT; CDR3 protein: CASSLARGQGREKLFF
V gene: TRBV2; J gene: TRBJ1-5; D gene: .; clone size: .; CDR3 DNA: TGTGCCAGCAGCCCTTCTCAGGTAACTTATAGCAATCAGCCCCAGCATTTT; CDR3 protein: CASSPSQVTYSNQPQHF
V gene: TRBV5-1; J gene: TRBJ1-3; D gene: TRBD1; clone size: once; CDR3 DNA: TGCGCCAGCAGCCAGGGGGGATCAGGAAACACCATATATTTT; CDR3 protein: CASSQGGSGNTIYF
V gene: TRBV30; J gene: TRBJ2-1; D gene: TRBD2; clone size: .; CDR3 DNA: TGTGCCTGGAGCATAGGGACTAGCGGGGAGTACAATGAGCAGTTCTTC; CDR3 protein: CAWSIGTSGEYNEQFF
V gene: TRBV5-1; J gene: TRBJ1-4; D gene: .; clone size: once; CDR3 DNA: TGCGCCAGCAGCTTAGGGGGACAAACTAATGAAAAACTGTTTTTT; CDR3 protein: CASSLGGQTNEKLFF
V gene: TRBV4-2; J gene: TRBJ1-4; D gene: TRBD1; clone size: .; CDR3 DNA: TGTGCCAGCAGCGCGGGACAGGGAACTAATGAAAAACTGTTTTTT; CDR3 protein: CASSAGQGTNEKLFF
V gene: TRBV5-5; J gene: TRBJ1-6; D gene: .; clone size: .; CDR3 DNA: TGTGCCAGCAGCCGGGGGAGGGCGTCCTATAATTCACCCCTCCACTTT; CDR3 protein: CASSRGRASYNSPLHF
V gene: TRBV6-2/TRBV6-3; J gene: TRBJ1-2; D gene: .; clone size: .; CDR3 DNA: TGTGCCAGCAGTTACGGGAGAGAGGGCCACTATGGCTACACCTTC; CDR3 protein: CASSYGREGHYGYTF
V gene: TRBV30; J gene: TRBJ2-5; D gene: TRBD2; clone size: .; CDR3 DNA: TGTGCCTGGAGTGTAAAGACGGGGGGGCGGGAGACCCAGTACTTC; CDR3 protein: CAWSVKTGGRETQYF
V gene: TRBV4-2; J gene: TRBJ2-7; D gene: TRBD2; clone size: .; CDR3 DNA: TGTGCCAGCAGCCAAGAAACTAGCACTAGCGGCGTGCAGTACTTC; CDR3 protein: CASSQETSTSGVQYF
V gene: TRBV5-1; J gene: TRBJ1-4; D gene: .; clone size: .; CDR3 DNA: TGCGCCAGCAGCTCTGACGAGGGTGGGGAAAAACTGTTTTTT; CDR3 protein: CASSSDEGGEKLFF
V gene: TRBV2; J gene: TRBJ2-1; D gene: TRBD1; clone size: .; CDR3 DNA: TGTGCCAGCGGGGACAGGGACTACGCCTACAACAATGAGCAGTTCTTC; CDR3 protein: CASGDRDYAYNNEQFF
V gene: TRBV7-9; J gene: TRBJ2-7; D gene: .; clone size: .; CDR3 DNA: TGTGCCAGCAGCTTAGTGAGGGGGTACGAGCAGTACTTC; CDR3 protein: CASSLVRGYEQYF
V gene: TRBV19; J gene: TRBJ1-5; D gene: TRBD1; clone size: .; CDR3 DNA: TGTGCCACCCGCCAAACAGGGGCGCGCAATCAGCCCCAGCATTTT; CDR3 protein: CATRQTGARNQPQHF
V gene: TRBV6-5; J gene: TRBJ2-3; D gene: .; clone size: .; CDR3 DNA: TGTGCCAGCAGCCGACTGGCGGGTAGCACAGATACGCAGTATTTT; CDR3 protein: CASSRLAGSTDTQYF
V gene: TRBV6-2/TRBV6-3; J gene: TRBJ2-1; D gene: TRBD2; clone size: .; CDR3 DNA: TGTGCCAGCAGTCCCGCCGGCGGGAGGGCCTACAATGAGCAGTTCTTC; CDR3 protein: CASSPAGGRAYNEQFF
V gene: TRBV7-2; J gene: TRBJ1-1; D gene: TRBD1; clone size: few; CDR3 DNA: TGTGCCAGCAGCGCACCGGGACAGGGGGCAAGGACTGAAGCTTTCTTT; CDR3 protein: CASSAPGQGARTEAFF
V gene: TRBV4-1; J gene: TRBJ2-6; D gene: .; clone size: .; CDR3 DNA: TGCGCCAGCAGCCAAGTTTCAGGGGGAGGCACTGGGGCCAACGTCCTGACTTTC; CDR3 protein: CASSQVSGGGTGANVLTF
V gene: TRBV15; J gene: TRBJ2-5; D gene: .; clone size: .; CDR3 DNA: TGTGCCACCAGCAGAGACAGGGGCCAAGAGACCCAGTACTTC; CDR3 protein: CATSRDRGQETQYF
V gene: TRBV2; J gene: TRBJ1-1; D gene: TRBD1; clone size: .; CDR3 DNA: TGTGCCAGCAATATCGACAGGGGGGTAAGGACTGAAGCTTTCTTT; CDR3 protein: CASNIDRGVRTEAFF
V gene: TRBV6-5; J gene: TRBJ2-5; D gene: TRBD2; clone size: .; CDR3 DNA: TGTGCCAGCAGTTCTCGACTAGCACCAGAGACCCAGTACTTC; CDR3 protein: CASSSRLAPETQYF
V gene: TRBV9; J gene: TRBJ2-3; D gene: TRBD2; clone size: .; CDR3 DNA: TGTGCCAGCAGCATCTCCCCAGGGACTAGCGGGACATTCACAGATACGCAGTATTTT; CDR3 protein: CASSISPGTSGTFTDTQYF
V gene: TRBV12-5; J gene: TRBJ2-3; D gene: TRBD1; clone size: .; CDR3 DNA: TGTGCTAGTGGCCTACGGGACAGGGCCACAGATACGCAGTATTTT; CDR3 protein: CASGLRDRATDTQYF
V gene: TRBV7-8; J gene: TRBJ2-5; D gene: TRBD2; clone size: .; CDR3 DNA: TGTGCCAGCAGCACTAGCGGGGGTCGGGAGACCCAGTACTTC; CDR3 protein: CASSTSGGRETQYF